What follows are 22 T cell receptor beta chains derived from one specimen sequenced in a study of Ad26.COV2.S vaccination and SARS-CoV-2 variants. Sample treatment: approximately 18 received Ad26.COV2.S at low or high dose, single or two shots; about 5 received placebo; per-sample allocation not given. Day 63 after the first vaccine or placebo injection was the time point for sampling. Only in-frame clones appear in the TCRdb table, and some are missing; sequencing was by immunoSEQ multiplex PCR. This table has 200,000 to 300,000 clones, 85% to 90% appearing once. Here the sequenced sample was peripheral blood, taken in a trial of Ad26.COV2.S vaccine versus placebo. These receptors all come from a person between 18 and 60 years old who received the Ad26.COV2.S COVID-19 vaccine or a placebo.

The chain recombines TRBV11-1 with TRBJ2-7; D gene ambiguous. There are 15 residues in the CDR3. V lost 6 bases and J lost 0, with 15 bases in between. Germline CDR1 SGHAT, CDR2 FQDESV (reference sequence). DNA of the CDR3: TGTGCCAGCAGACGACTTGGCCAAAACTCCTACGAGCAGTACTTC. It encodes CASRRLGQNSYEQYF.

CDR3 region: CASSFSRRGHNEQYF. The CDR3 coding sequence is TGTGCCAGCAGCTTTAGTAGGAGAGGGCACAACGAGCAGTACTTC. The chain recombines TRBV5-6 with TRBJ2-7; possible D gene TRBD2, 5 bases. The germline gives CDR1 SGHDT, CDR2 YYEEEE. The CDR3 is 15 amino acids. The V gene lost 2 bases and the J gene lost 5 bases, with 17 bases spanning the gap.

CDR3 sequence reads: CATSELGHSNYNEQFF. CDR3 nucleotide sequence: TGTGCCACCAGTGAGCTGGGACACTCGAACTACAATGAGCAGTTCTTC. The genes are TRBV24-1 and TRBJ2-1; D perhaps matches TRBD1 (6 bases). The CDR3 length is 16 residues. V dropped 4 bases and J dropped 3 bases, with 15 bases sitting between them. CDR1 is KGHDR, CDR2 SFDVKD, per germline.

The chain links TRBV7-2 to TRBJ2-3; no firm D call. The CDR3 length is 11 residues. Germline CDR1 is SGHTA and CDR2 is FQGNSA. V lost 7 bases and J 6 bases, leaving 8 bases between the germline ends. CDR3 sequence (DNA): TGTGCCAGCACCCTATGGGATACGCAGTATTTT. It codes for CASTLWDTQYF.

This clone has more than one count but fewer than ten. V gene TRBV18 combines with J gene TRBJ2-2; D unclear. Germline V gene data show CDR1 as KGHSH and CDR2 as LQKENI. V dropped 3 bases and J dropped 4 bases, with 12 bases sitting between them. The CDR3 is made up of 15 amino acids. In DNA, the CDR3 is TGTGCCAGCTCACCTAAGGAGAGCACCACCGGGGAGCTGTTTTTT. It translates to CASSPKESTTGELFF.

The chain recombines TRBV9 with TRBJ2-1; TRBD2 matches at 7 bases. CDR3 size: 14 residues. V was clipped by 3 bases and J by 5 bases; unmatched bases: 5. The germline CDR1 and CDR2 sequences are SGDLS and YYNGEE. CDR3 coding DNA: TGTGCCAGCAGCGCTGGGACTACAGACAATGAGCAGTTCTTC. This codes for CASSAGTTDNEQFF. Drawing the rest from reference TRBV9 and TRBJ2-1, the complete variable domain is DSGVTQTPKHLITATGQRVTLRCSPRSGDLSVYWYQQSLDQGLQFLIQYYNGEERAKGNILERFSAQQFPDLHSELNLSSLELGDSALYFCASSAGTTDNEQFFGPGTRLTVL.

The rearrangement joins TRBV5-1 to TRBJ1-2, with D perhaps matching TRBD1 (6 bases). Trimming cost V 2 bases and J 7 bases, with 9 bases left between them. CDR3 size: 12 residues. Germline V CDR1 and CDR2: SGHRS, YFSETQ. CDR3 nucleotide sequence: TGCGCCAGCAGCTTAGGGGGTAGTGGCTACACCTTC. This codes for CASSLGGSGYTF.

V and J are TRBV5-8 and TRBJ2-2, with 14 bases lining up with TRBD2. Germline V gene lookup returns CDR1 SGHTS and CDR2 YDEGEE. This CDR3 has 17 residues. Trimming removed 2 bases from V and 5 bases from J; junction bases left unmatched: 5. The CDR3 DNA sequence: TGTGCCAGCAGCTTCAGACTAGCGGGAGGGAGAACCGGGGAGCTGTTTTTT. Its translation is CASSFRLAGGRTGELFF.

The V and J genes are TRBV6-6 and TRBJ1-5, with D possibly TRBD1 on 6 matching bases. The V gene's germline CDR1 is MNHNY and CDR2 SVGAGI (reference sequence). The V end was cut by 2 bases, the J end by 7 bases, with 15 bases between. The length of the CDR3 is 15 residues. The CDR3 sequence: CASSYEGGRNQPQHF. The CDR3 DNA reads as TGTGCCAGCAGTTACGAAGGGGGGCGAAACCAGCCCCAGCATTTT.

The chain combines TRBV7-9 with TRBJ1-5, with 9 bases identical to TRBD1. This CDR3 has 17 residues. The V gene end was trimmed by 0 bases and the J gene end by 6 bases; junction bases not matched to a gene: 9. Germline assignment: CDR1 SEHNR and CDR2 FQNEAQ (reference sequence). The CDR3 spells CASSLAFGTGLGQPQHF. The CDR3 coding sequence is TGTGCCAGCAGCTTAGCGTTCGGGACAGGGCTCGGTCAGCCCCAGCATTTT.

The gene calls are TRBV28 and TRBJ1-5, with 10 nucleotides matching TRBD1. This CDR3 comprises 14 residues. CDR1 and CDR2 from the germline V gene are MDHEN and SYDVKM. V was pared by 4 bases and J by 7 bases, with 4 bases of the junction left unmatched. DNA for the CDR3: TGTGCCAGCAGTTGGGGACAGGGGACACAGCCCCAGCATTTT. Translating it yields CASSWGQGTQPQHF.

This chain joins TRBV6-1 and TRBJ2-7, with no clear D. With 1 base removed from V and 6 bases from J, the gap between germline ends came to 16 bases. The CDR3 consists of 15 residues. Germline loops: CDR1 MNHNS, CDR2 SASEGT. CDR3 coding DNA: TGTGCCAGCAGTGAAGATCACGGTTCGCGGTCCGAGCAGTACTTC. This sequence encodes CASSEDHGSRSEQYF.

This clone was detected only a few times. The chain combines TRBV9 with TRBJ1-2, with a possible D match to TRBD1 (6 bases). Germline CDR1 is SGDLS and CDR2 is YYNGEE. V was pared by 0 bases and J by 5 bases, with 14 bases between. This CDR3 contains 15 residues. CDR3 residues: CASSVGLGGEYGYTF. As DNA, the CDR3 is TGTGCCAGCAGCGTAGGCCTCGGGGGCGAATATGGCTACACCTTC.

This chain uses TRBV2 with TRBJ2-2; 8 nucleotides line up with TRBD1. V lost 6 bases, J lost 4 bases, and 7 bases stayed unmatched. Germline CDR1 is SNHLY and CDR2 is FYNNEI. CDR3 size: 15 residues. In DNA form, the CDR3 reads TGTGCCAGCAGCTCAGGGGGCCTAGGCACCGGGGAGCTGTTTTTT. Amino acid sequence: CASSSGGLGTGELFF. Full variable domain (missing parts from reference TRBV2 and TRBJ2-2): EPEVTQTPSHQVTQMGQEVILRCVPISNHLYFYWYRQILGQKVEFLVSFYNNEISEKSEIFDDQFSVERPDGSNFTLKIRSTKLEDSAMYFCASSSGGLGTGELFFGEGSRLTVL.

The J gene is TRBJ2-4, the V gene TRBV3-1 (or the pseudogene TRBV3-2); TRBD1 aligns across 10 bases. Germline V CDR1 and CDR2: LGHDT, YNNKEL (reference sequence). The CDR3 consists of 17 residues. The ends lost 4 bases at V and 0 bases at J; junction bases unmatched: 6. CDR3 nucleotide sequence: TGTGCCAGCAGCCCCGGGACAGGGGACCTAGCCAAAAACATTCAGTACTTC. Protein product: CASSPGTGDLAKNIQYF.

CDR3 DNA sequence: TGTGCCGGTCTGCGGGCCACCCTTGGGTACTTC. This translates into CAGLRATLGYF. The genes are TRBV7-2 and TRBJ2-4; TRBD2 is a possible D gene (5 bases). V was trimmed by 11 bases and J by 15 bases, leaving 20 bases between them. From germline, CDR1 is SGHTA and CDR2 FQGNSA. This CDR3 has 11 amino acids.

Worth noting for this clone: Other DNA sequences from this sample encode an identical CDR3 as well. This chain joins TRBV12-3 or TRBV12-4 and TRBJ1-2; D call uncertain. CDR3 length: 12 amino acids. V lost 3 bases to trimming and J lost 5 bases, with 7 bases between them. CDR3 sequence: CASSLSAYGYTF. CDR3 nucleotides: TGTGCCAGCAGTTTGTCAGCTTATGGCTACACCTTC.

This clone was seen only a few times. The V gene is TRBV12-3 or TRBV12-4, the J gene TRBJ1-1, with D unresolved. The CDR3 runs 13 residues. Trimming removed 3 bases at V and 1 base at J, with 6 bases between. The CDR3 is CASSFQRNTEAFF. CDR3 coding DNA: TGTGCCAGCAGTTTTCAGAGGAACACTGAAGCTTTCTTT.

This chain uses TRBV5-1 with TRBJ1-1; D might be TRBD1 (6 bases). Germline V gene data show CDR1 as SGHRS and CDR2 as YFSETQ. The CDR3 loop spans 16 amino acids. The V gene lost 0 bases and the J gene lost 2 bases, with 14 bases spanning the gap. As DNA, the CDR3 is TGCGCCAGCAGCTTGGAGTCAGGGGCAAGCAACACTGAAGCTTTCTTT. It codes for CASSLESGASNTEAFF.

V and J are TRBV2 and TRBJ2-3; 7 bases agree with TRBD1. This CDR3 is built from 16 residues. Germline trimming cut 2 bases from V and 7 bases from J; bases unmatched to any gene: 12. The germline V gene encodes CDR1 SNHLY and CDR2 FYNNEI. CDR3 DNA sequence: TGTGCCAGCAGTGAATCAGGGACAGTTGGGGCTTATACGCAGTATTTT. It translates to CASSESGTVGAYTQYF.

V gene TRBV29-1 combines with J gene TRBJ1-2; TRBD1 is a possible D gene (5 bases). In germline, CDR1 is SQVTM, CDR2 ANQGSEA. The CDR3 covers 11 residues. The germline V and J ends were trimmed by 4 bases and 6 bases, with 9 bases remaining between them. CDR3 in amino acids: CSVGGVDGYTF. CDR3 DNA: TGCAGCGTTGGAGGGGTGGATGGCTACACCTTC. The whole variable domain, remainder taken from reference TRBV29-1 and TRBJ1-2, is SAVISQKPSRDICQRGTSLTIQCQVDSQVTMMFWYRQQPGQSLTLIATANQGSEATYESGFVIDKFPISRPNLTFSTLTVSNMSPEDSSIYLCSVGGVDGYTFGSGTRLTVV.

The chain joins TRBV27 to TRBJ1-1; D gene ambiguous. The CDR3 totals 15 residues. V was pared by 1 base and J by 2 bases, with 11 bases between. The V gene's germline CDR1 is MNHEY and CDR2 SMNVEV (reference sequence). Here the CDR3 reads CASSLLLGGNTEAFF. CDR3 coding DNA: TGTGCCAGCAGTTTATTATTGGGCGGAAACACTGAAGCTTTCTTT.